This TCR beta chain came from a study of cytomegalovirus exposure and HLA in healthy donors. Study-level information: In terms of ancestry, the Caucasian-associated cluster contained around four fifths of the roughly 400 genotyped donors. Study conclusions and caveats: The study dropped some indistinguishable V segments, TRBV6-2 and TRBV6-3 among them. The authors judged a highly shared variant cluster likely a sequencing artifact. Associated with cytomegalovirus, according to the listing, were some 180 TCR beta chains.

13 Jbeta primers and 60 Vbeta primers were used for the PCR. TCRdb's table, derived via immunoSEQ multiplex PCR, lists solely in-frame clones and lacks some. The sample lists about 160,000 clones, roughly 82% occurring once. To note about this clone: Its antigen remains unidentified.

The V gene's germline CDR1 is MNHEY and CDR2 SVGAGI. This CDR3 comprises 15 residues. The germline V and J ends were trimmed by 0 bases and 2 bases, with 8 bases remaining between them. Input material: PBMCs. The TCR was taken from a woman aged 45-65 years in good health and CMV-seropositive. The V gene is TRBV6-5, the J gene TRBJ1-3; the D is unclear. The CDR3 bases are TGTGCCAGCAGTTACTCGGTGGCCACTGGAAACACCATATATTTT. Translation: CASSYSVATGNTIYF.